The sequence of this TCR beta chain was determined in a study of blood T cell repertoires in COVID-19. At the level of the study: Samples taken during acute and convalescent COVID-19 were collected in the United States, Italy and Spain.

This table comes from immunoSEQ multiplex PCR, and its TCRdb copy is limited to in-frame clones, with some not included. This repertoire shows approximately 150,000 clones, 84% found once; its top ten account for about 2.7%. The CDR3 is 16 amino acids. The V and J ends lost 1 base and 5 bases respectively, with 17 bases between them. Germline CDR1 reads SGHVS; CDR2 reads FQNEAQ. This receptor was obtained from a woman of 80 years or more with COVID-19, enrolled during active disease. J is TRBJ2-5 and V is TRBV7-8; TRBD1 might be the D (6 bases). The sample taken for sequencing was peripheral blood. Here the CDR3 DNA reads TGTGCCAGCAGCTTAGAAACAGGACAGCATGGGGAGACCCAGTACTTC. Translating it yields CASSLETGQHGETQYF.